This T cell receptor beta chain was identified during a study of human T cells and chemical hapten exposure. V dropped 2 bases and J dropped 3; count of bases not matched to a gene: 6. The length of the CDR3 is 18 residues. Germline V CDR1 and CDR2: SGHTA, FQGNSA. This clonotype was seen a handful of times. The antigen is undetermined. Overall study results and limits: Donors had alopecia, so their immune response may differ from healthy people's.

Time point in this sample: patch test 3, about 24 weeks after DPC sensitization. Specified treatment: therapeutic diphenylcyclopropenone sensitization with weekly scalp DPC. The study enrolled 18 to 70-year-old alopecia patients suitable for DPC. TCRdb analysed the RACE reads with MiXCR anew, one entry per CDR3 protein. The table has more than 85,000 distinct CDR3 sequences, around 34% seen once. Source: whole blood, taken in connection with sensitization to the hapten diphenylcyclopropenone (DPC). This receptor was identified in a man aged 35 to 55 with alopecia areata. Some clones in this sample may be carry-over from other donors' samples. This sequence joins TRBV7-2 and TRBJ2-3; 15 nucleotides align to TRBD2. The CDR3 spells CASSLWTSGRASTDTQYF. The CDR3 DNA follows: TGTGCCAGCAGCTTATGGACTAGCGGGAGGGCCAGTACAGATACGCAGTATTTT.